These T cell receptor beta chains were read from a single sample in a study of T cell responses to AZD1222 COVID-19 vaccine. The data were produced by immunoSEQ multiplex PCR, yet TCRdb's version contains in-frame clones alone and is incomplete. The sample data list 150,000 or so clones. The sample taken for sequencing was peripheral blood. These receptors all stem from an adult in good health. CDR3s include the opening cysteine and the closing phenylalanine or tryptophan. Fields, in order: J gene, V gene, D gene, CDR3 protein, CDR3 DNA. D genes are given only for firm matches.

TRBJ2-6 TRBV5-1 - CASSLASSGANVLTF TGCGCCAGCAGCTTGGCGAGCTCTGGGGCCAACGTCCTGACTTTC
TRBJ1-3 TRBV2 - CASRGGSGNTIYF TGTGCCAGCAGGGGAGGCTCTGGAAACACCATATATTTT
TRBJ2-2 TRBV6-6 - CASSYSGASGTGELFF TGTGCCAGCAGTTACTCGGGGGCGTCGGGCACCGGGGAGCTGTTTTTT
TRBJ2-3 TRBV7-2 - CASSPSTDTQYF TGTGCCAGCAGCCCCAGCACAGATACGCAGTATTTT
TRBJ2-5 TRBV15 TRBD2 CATSRAGAGGETQYF TGTGCCACCAGCAGAGCCGGCGCGGGGGGCGAGACCCAGTACTTC
TRBJ1-4 TRBV5-1 TRBD1 CASSLTRDRREKLFF TGCGCCAGCAGCTTAACCCGGGACAGGCGTGAAAAACTGTTTTTT
TRBJ1-1 TRBV11-1 - CASSPGELNTEAFF TGTGCCAGCAGCCCCGGGGAACTAAACACTGAAGCTTTCTTT
TRBJ2-5 TRBV13 TRBD2 CASSYGTSAYQETQYF TGTGCCAGCAGCTATGGGACTAGCGCGTACCAAGAGACCCAGTACTTC
TRBJ2-2 TRBV7-9 TRBD1 CASRWTGAGGELFF TGTGCCAGCAGGTGGACAGGGGCCGGCGGGGAGCTGTTTTTT
TRBJ2-2 TRBV11-2 - CASSPQILGTGELFF TGTGCCAGCAGCCCCCAGATTTTGGGCACCGGGGAGCTGTTTTTT
TRBJ2-7 TRBV5-5 - CASNSAPTTSPYEQYF TGTGCCAGCAACTCCGCCCCGACTACCAGCCCCTACGAGCAGTACTTC
TRBJ2-7 TRBV10-3 - CAISRNPYEQYF TGTGCCATCAGTCGAAACCCCTACGAGCAGTACTTC
TRBJ2-2 TRBV7-3 - CASSLQGTGTGELFF TGTGCCAGCAGCTTACAGGGAACGGGTACCGGGGAGCTGTTTTTT
TRBJ2-7 TRBV6-5 TRBD1 CASLRTGTYEQYF TGTGCCAGCCTACGGACAGGGACCTACGAGCAGTACTTC
TRBJ2-1 TRBV7-2 - CASSLGLGTEQFF TGTGCCAGCAGCTTAGGGCTCGGGACTGAGCAGTTCTTC
TRBJ1-1 TRBV4-1 - CASSQESRVGPEAFF TGCGCCAGCAGCCAAGAATCCCGGGTGGGCCCTGAAGCTTTCTTT
TRBJ1-5 TRBV29-1 - CSVATDSNQPQHF TGCAGCGTTGCGACAGATAGCAATCAGCCCCAGCATTTT
TRBJ1-2 TRBV28 TRBD1 CASSGTPEQGAILPF TGTGCCAGCAGCGGAACCCCTGAACAGGGGGCGATCTTACCCTTC
TRBJ2-7 TRBV6-5 TRBD2 CASQGGAGGSYEQYF TGTGCCAGCCAAGGAGGAGCGGGGGGTTCCTACGAGCAGTACTTC
TRBJ1-5 TRBV7-9 - CASRQGDQPQHF TGTGCCAGCAGACAGGGCGATCAGCCCCAGCATTTT
TRBJ1-3 TRBV5-6 - CASSLSGIDSGNTIYF TGTGCCAGCAGCTTGTCAGGTATCGACTCTGGAAACACCATATATTTT
TRBJ2-7 TRBV28 TRBD1 CASSSSGQGISYEQYF TGTGCCAGCAGTAGCTCGGGACAGGGGATTTCCTACGAGCAGTACTTC